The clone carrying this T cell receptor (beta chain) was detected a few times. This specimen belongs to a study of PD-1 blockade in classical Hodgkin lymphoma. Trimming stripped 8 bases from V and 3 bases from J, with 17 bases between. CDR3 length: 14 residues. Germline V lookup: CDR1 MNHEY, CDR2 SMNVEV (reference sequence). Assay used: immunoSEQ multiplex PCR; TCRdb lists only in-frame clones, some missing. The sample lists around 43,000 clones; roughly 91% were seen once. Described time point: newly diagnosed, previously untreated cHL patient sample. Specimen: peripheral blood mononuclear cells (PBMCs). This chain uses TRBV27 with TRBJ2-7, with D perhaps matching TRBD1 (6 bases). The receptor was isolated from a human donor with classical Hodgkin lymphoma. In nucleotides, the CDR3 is TGTGCCAGCGGGCTGGGGGCCATGAGCTACGAGCAGTACTTC. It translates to CASGLGAMSYEQYF.